This T cell receptor (beta chain) emerged from a study of CD8 T cells in Susac syndrome. Points from the study as a whole: As the study acknowledged, the number of individuals in its TCR sequencing and HLA analysis was relatively small.

On this clonotype itself: What it recognizes is unknown.

CDR3 length: 14 amino acids. V was trimmed by 3 bases and J by 7 bases, leaving 13 bases between them. Peripheral blood CD8+ and CD4+ T cells were profiled by TCR beta sequencing. The authors negatively isolated CD8+ and CD4+ T cells and FACS-enriched TEMRA cells. After extraction with the RNeasy kit, roughly 0.45 to 1 ug of the RNA was reverse transcribed using random hexamers. The amplification used immunoSEQ multiplex PCR on TCR beta CDR3; it spanned 54 Vbeta and 13 Jbeta. TCRdb reanalysed the immunoSEQ multiplex PCR reads using MiXCR and keeps one entry per CDR3 protein. The data contain about 440,000 distinct CDR3 sequences, 75% to 90% of them singletons.

The receptor was isolated from a human donor with multiple sclerosis. Sequenced material: CD8+ T cells from PBMCs. This chain connects TRBV12-3 or TRBV12-4 to TRBJ2-1; a possible D gene is TRBD2 (5 bases). The chain's CDR3 is CASSFGGSGNEQFF. The CDR3 region has the DNA TGTGCCAGCAGTTTCGGTGGGAGTGGGAATGAGCAGTTCTTC.